This T cell receptor (beta chain) was identified in a study of cytomegalovirus exposure and HLA in healthy donors. General study points: In a later analysis, several top co-occurrence clusters appeared linked to parvovirus B19, influenza, CMV and Epstein-Barr virus.

The CDR3 is 15 amino acids. Germline CDR1 WSHSY, CDR2 SAAADI. J lost 6 bases, V lost 4 bases, and 8 bases had no gene match. Notes on this clone: Its antigen remains unknown.

60 Vbeta and 13 Jbeta primers were used in PCR. TCRdb keeps only in-frame clones here, not all; method: immunoSEQ multiplex PCR. Here the sample spans around 92,000 clones, around 79% being singletons. The clonotype originates from a female donor in good health and CMV-seropositive. J is TRBJ2-5 and V is TRBV10-2; 10 positions agree with TRBD2. The sequenced material came from PBMCs. CDR3 sequence reads: CASSAKAGGWQTQYF. The CDR3 DNA reads as TGCGCCAGCAGTGCCAAAGCGGGGGGGTGGCAGACCCAGTACTTC.